What follows is one T cell receptor beta chain and its context. Its antigen is still unknown. The data stem from a study of blood T cells in healthy people across ages. Notes on the study in general: Diversity was higher, and naive CD4+ cells more numerous, in long-lived donors than in aged donors.

Alongside a J-beta primer mix, a sample-barcoded 5' primer served in a second PCR lasting about 6 to 12 cycles. TCRdb used MiXCR to reprocess the 5' RACE reads, holding one entry per CDR3 protein. The sample comprises about 1.6 million distinct CDR3 sequences, around 35% of which are singletons, and 11% rests with the top ten. CDR1 is SGHRS, CDR2 YFSETQ, per germline. The CDR3 consists of 13 residues. Donors were healthy Caucasian individuals from Russia aged about 6 to 100. They isolated at least 6 million PBMCs from each sample. Sequencing was done on a sample of blood. This TCR came from a woman aged 25 to 45 in good health. The J gene is TRBJ2-5, the V gene TRBV5-1; D might be TRBD2 (6 bases). The J call may be wrong; the DNA end is better matched by TRBJ2-7. The CDR3 DNA follows: TGCGCCAGCAGAGTGTGGAGGGGCTACGAGCAGTACTTC. Translation gives CASRVWRGYEQYF.